The 24 T cell receptor beta chains reported below all come from one sample, sequenced in a study of T cell repertoires in cytomegalovirus infection. For these receptors, no antigen is known. TCRdb re-called the reads with MiXCR, one entry per CDR3 protein. The sample includes about 500,000 distinct CDR3 sequences, 33% seen only once; the top ten take roughly a sixth. The input for sequencing was cultured PBMCs, taken from culture after CMV antigen stimulation. The origin of the receptors is a human donor in good health (CMV status not recorded). Some clones in this sample may be carry-over from other donors' samples.

The sample holds a few counts of this clonotype. V and J are TRBV7-2 and TRBJ2-1; 12 nucleotides agree with TRBD2. Germline CDR1 and CDR2: SGHTA and FQGNSA. The V segment lost 3 bases and the J segment 5 bases; nucleotides outside the gene matches: 8. There are 17 residues in the CDR3. CDR3 protein: CASSLGVRLAGDNEQFF. CDR3 DNA: TGTGCCAGCAGCTTGGGCGTGAGACTAGCGGGGGACAATGAGCAGTTCTTC.

A few counts support this clonotype. The gene calls are TRBV18 and TRBJ1-3; 7 bases fit TRBD1. This CDR3 contains 15 residues. V lost 0 bases, J lost 7 bases, and 6 bases stayed unmatched. The germline V gene encodes CDR1 KGHSH and CDR2 LQKENI. The CDR3 DNA sequence: TGTGCCAGCTCACCACCGAACAGGGGATCGAACACCATATATTTT. This sequence encodes CASSPPNRGSNTIYF.

This clonotype was counted a few times. Germline and junction disagree at one end, which may indicate a read error. The rearrangement uses TRBV27 and TRBJ1-6; D is undetermined. This CDR3 has 15 amino acids. Germline lookup yields CDR1 MNHEY and CDR2 SMNVEV (reference sequence). This CDR3 is CASSHSFSHNSPLHF. In DNA, the CDR3 is TGTGCCAGCAGTCACTCCTTCTCCCATAATTCACCCCTCCACTTT.

This clonotype was recorded a few times. This sequence joins TRBV6-1 and TRBJ1-1, with unresolved D. The germline V gene encodes CDR1 MNHNS and CDR2 SASEGT. CDR3 length: 12 residues. CDR3 coding DNA: TGTGCACACCGTCGGCAGAACACTGAAGCTTTCTTT. Residues: CAHRRQNTEAFF.

This clonotype was seen only a few times. The chain carries TRBV9 and TRBJ1-3, with TRBD1 matching over 7 bases. V gave up 2 bases and J gave up 1 base; unmatched junction bases: 3. This CDR3 comprises 15 residues. The germline V gene encodes CDR1 SGDLS and CDR2 YYNGEE. The CDR3 here is CASSVAQGSGNTIYF. Here the CDR3 DNA reads TGTGCCAGCAGCGTCGCACAGGGGTCTGGAAACACCATATATTTT.

The chain employs TRBV12-3 or TRBV12-4 and TRBJ2-7; D is ambiguous. This CDR3 is 12 amino acids long. The V end lost 0 bases, the J end lost 5 bases, and 5 bases lay between the germline ends. The CDR3 reads CASSLAGDEQYV. In DNA, the CDR3 is TGTGCCAGCAGTTTAGCCGGCGACGAGCAGTACGTC.

The genes are TRBV10-3 and TRBJ2-2; 9 positions agree with TRBD1. The J segment lost 4 bases and the V segment lost 7 bases, leaving 7 bases of the junction unmatched. CDR1 ENHRY and CDR2 SYGVKD come from the germline V gene. The CDR3 is made up of 15 amino acids. In DNA, the CDR3 is TGTGCCATCAACCCGGGACAGGGAGCCACCGGGGAGCTGTTTTTT. This translates into CAINPGQGATGELFF.

This chain connects TRBV7-2 to TRBJ2-7; D gene unclear. Germline V gene data show CDR1 as SGHTA and CDR2 as FQGNSA. The ends were cut back, 5 bases at V and 5 bases at J, with 10 bases in the middle. The CDR3 is 12 amino acids. Written as DNA, the CDR3 is TGTGCCAGCAGCCCCCCAGCCCACGAGCAGTACTTC. Translating it yields CASSPPAHEQYF.

The table lists this clonotype with a few counts. This sequence joins TRBV7-3 and TRBJ2-3, with 9 bases identical to TRBD1. V lost 5 bases and J lost 3; bases outside the gene matches: 9. The CDR3 extends over 16 amino acids. Germline loops: CDR1 SGHTA, CDR2 FQGTGA. The DNA for the CDR3 is TGTGCCAGCAGCCCTCACCGGGACAGGGCGACAGATACGCAGTATTTT. It encodes CASSPHRDRATDTQYF.

V usage is TRBV2 and J usage is TRBJ2-5; possible D gene TRBD2, 5 bases. This CDR3 has 13 amino acids. V was pared by 7 bases and J by 5 bases, with 14 bases between. Germline V lookup: CDR1 SNHLY, CDR2 FYNNEI. The CDR3 region is CASIEGEGETQYF. The CDR3 bases are TGTGCCAGCATTGAGGGAGAAGGGGAGACCCAGTACTTC. Full variable domain (rest looked up from reference TRBV2 and TRBJ2-5): EPEVTQTPSHQVTQMGQEVILRCVPISNHLYFYWYRQILGQKVEFLVSFYNNEISEKSEIFDDQFSVERPDGSNFTLKIRSTKLEDSAMYFCASIEGEGETQYFGPGTRLLVL.

In its sample, this clonotype was seen many times. The chain is built from TRBV7-8 and TRBJ2-2; D is perhaps TRBD1 (6 bases). The germline V gene encodes CDR1 SGHVS and CDR2 FQNEAQ. The V gene lost 5 bases and the J gene lost 7 bases, with 11 bases spanning the gap. This CDR3 contains 13 residues. The CDR3 DNA is TGTGCCAGCAGCAAACAGGGAATCGGGGAGCTGTTTTTT. Translating it yields CASSKQGIGELFF.

V usage is TRBV5-8 and J usage is TRBJ1-5; no definite D call. Per the germline V gene, CDR1 is SGHTS and CDR2 is YDEGEE. V was trimmed by 6 bases and J by 5 bases, leaving 15 bases between them. The CDR3 sequence is 14 residues long. CDR3 in DNA: TGTGCCAGCATACGGAGGGAGGGCCATCAGCCCCAGCATTTT. It encodes CASIRREGHQPQHF. The complete variable domain, with remaining parts taken from reference TRBV5-8 and TRBJ1-5, reads EAGVTQSPTHLIKTRGQQATLRCSPISGHTSVYWYQQALGLGLQFLLWYDEGEERNRGNFPPRFSGRQFPNYSSELNVNALELEDSALYLCASIRREGHQPQHFGDGTRLSIL.

V and J are TRBV6-2 or TRBV6-3 and TRBJ1-3; no clear D. This CDR3 spans 17 amino acids. CDR1 MNHEY and CDR2 SVGEGT come from the germline V gene. Deletions cut 7 bases from V and 0 bases from J, with 19 bases between. The CDR3 coding sequence is TGTGCCAGCAACGACATCGGCCTTTCGGACTCTGGAAACACCATATATTTT. This codes for CASNDIGLSDSGNTIYF.

This clonotype was picked up a small number of times. The chain is built from TRBV28 and TRBJ1-2, with 9 bases aligning to TRBD1. This CDR3 contains 13 residues. V was clipped by 6 bases and J by 6 bases; unmatched bases: 5. CDR1 is MDHEN and CDR2 is SYDVKM in the germline V gene. This CDR3 is CASSVQGANGYTF. The CDR3 coding sequence is TGTGCCAGCAGCGTACAGGGGGCGAATGGCTACACCTTC.

The CDR3 here is CASSPRAFFADTQYF. The CDR3 region has the DNA TGTGCCAGCAGTCCGAGGGCCTTTTTCGCAGATACGCAGTATTTT. This chain joins TRBV28 and TRBJ2-3, with D possibly matching TRBD2 (5 bases). With 5 bases removed from V and 4 bases from J, the gap between germline ends came to 16 bases. The CDR3 loop spans 15 amino acids. The germline V gene encodes CDR1 MDHEN and CDR2 SYDVKM.

In its sample, this clonotype was seen a few times. The V gene is TRBV6-5, the J gene TRBJ2-6; no definite D call. CDR1 is MNHEY, CDR2 SVGAGI, per germline. There are 16 residues in the CDR3. Trimming removed 2 bases from V and 0 bases from J, with 8 bases in between. The CDR3 coding sequence is TGTGCCAGCAGTTACGGTCGGATCTCTGGGGCCAACGTCCTGACTTTC. Its translation: CASSYGRISGANVLTF.

Only one count was recorded for this clonotype. The chain uses TRBV11-3 and TRBJ1-2; TRBD1 aligns across 8 bases. This CDR3 comprises 13 residues. With V trimmed by 8 bases and J by 5 bases, 7 bases remained unmatched. The germline V gene encodes CDR1 SGHNT and CDR2 YENEEA. This CDR3 reads CASAGGQAYGYTF. The CDR3 DNA follows: TGTGCCAGCGCGGGGGGACAGGCGTATGGCTACACCTTC.

Comments on this clonotype: A clone one base away is much larger, so this may be a read error. This chain links TRBV4-1 with TRBJ2-5; D uncertain. The CDR3 runs 11 residues. Germline CDR1 reads MGHRA; CDR2 reads YSYEKL. CDR3 protein: CASSHEETQYF. The DNA for the CDR3 is TGTGCCAGCAGCCACGAAGAGACCCAGTACTTC.

The chain carries TRBV4-1 and TRBJ1-3; D is unclear. The CDR3 totals 18 residues. V was cut by 4 bases and J by 0 bases, with 19 bases left in between. CDR1 and CDR2 from the germline V gene are MGHRA and YSYEKL. The CDR3 loop reads CASSPGGQPFGSGNTIYF. The CDR3 DNA follows: TGCGCCAGCAGCCCAGGAGGGCAACCATTCGGCTCTGGAAACACCATATATTTT.

This clonotype was found a few times. This chain uses TRBV7-6 with TRBJ1-5; TRBD1 might be the D (6 bases). Germline values: CDR1 SGHVS, CDR2 FNYEAQ. The V end was cut by 5 bases, the J end by 2 bases, with 10 bases between. The CDR3 consists of 14 residues. The DNA for the CDR3 is TGTGCCAGCAGCAGGACAGAGGGCAATCAGCCCCAGCATTTT. This codes for CASSRTEGNQPQHF.

At least ten counts were recorded for this clonotype. This chain connects TRBV7-2 to TRBJ1-1, with D perhaps TRBD1 (5 bases). The CDR3 totals 13 residues. V lost 4 bases, J lost 9 bases, and 15 bases lay in between. Germline lookup yields CDR1 SGHTA and CDR2 FQGNSA. The CDR3 spells CASSSPQVSQAFF. CDR3 DNA sequence: TGTGCCAGCAGCTCCCCACAGGTTTCGCAAGCTTTCTTT.

This clonotype has more than one count but fewer than ten. The J gene is TRBJ1-4, the V gene TRBV19; D remains ambiguous. The V end lost 4 bases, the J end lost 4 bases, and 13 bases lay between the germline ends. The germline CDR1 and CDR2 sequences are LNHDA and SQIVND (reference sequence). The CDR3 length is 15 residues. The CDR3 here is CASSSRNPLNEKLFF. In nucleotides, the CDR3 is TGTGCCAGTAGTAGTCGGAATCCTCTTAATGAAAAACTGTTTTTT. The full variable domain, with the rest looked up from reference TRBV19 and TRBJ1-4, is DGGITQSPKYLFRKEGQNVTLSCEQNLNHDAMYWYRQDPGQGLRLIYYSQIVNDFQKGDIAEGYSVSREKKESFPLTVTSAQKNPTAFYLCASSSRNPLNEKLFFGSGTQLSVL.

The rearrangement uses TRBV5-3 and TRBJ2-1; TRBD2 agrees at 14 bases. TRBV5-3 is an ORF for which the function is uncertain. Trimming removed 8 bases from V and 8 bases from J; junction bases left unmatched: 9. The CDR3 totals 15 residues. The CDR3, as DNA: TGTGCCAGCAGGGGGGGGGGACTAGCGGGAGATGAGCAGTTCTTC. This encodes CASRGGGLAGDEQFF.

This clonotype occurred many times. This rearrangement joins TRBV7-2 to TRBJ2-3; 10 bases fit TRBD1. CDR3 size: 16 residues. Per the germline V gene, CDR1 is SGHTA and CDR2 is FQGNSA. J gave up 2 bases and V 8 bases, and 10 bases lay outside the gene matches. The CDR3 nucleotides are TGTGCCAGCGGGACAGGGGTCCTTTCGAACACAGATACGCAGTATTTT. Its translation is CASGTGVLSNTDTQYF.